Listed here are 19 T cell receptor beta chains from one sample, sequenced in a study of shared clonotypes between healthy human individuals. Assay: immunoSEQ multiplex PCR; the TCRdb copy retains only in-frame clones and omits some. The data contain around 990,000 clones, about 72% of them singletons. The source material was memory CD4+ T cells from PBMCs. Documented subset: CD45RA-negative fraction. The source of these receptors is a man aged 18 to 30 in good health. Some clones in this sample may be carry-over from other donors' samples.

CDR3 sequence: CASSLELHPSGEQYF. The CDR3 nucleotides read TGTGCCAGCAGCTTAGAACTCCACCCGTCGGGCGAGCAGTACTTC. The chain combines TRBV7-2 with TRBJ2-7; D unresolved. The CDR3 loop spans 15 amino acids. The germline CDR1 and CDR2 sequences are SGHTA and FQGNSA. The germline V and J ends were trimmed by 1 base and 6 bases, with 16 bases remaining between them. Full variable domain (remainder filled in from reference TRBV7-2 and TRBJ2-7): GAGVSQSPSNKVTEKGKDVELRCDPISGHTALYWYRQSLGQGLEFLIYFQGNSAPDKSGLPSDRFSAERTGGSVSTLTIQRTQQEDSAVYLCASSLELHPSGEQYFGPGTRLTVT.

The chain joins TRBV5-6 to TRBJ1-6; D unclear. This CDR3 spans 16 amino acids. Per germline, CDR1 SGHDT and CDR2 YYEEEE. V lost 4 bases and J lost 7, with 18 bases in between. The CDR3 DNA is TGTGCCAGCAGCCCTAGGGTCAAGGCCGGGAATTCACCCCTCCACTTT. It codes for CASSPRVKAGNSPLHF. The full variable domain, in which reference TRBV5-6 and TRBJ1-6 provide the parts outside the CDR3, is DAGVTQSPTHLIKTRGQQVTLRCSPKSGHDTVSWYQQALGQGPQFIFQYYEEEERQRGNFPDRFSGHQFPNYSSELNVNALLLGDSALYLCASSPRVKAGNSPLHFGNGTRLTVT.

This chain's CDR3 is CASSLYRGGYTF. Here the CDR3 DNA reads TGTGCCAGCAGTTTGTATCGCGGCGGCTACACCTTC. This chain joins TRBV28 and TRBJ1-2; no clear D. CDR1 and CDR2 from the germline V gene are MDHEN and SYDVKM. The CDR3 covers 12 residues. Trimming removed 3 bases from V and 8 bases from J, with 10 bases in between.

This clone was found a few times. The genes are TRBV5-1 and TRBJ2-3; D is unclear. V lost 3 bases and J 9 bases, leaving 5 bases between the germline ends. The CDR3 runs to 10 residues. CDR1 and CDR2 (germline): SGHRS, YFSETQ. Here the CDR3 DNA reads TGCGCCAGCAGCTCGACAACGCAGTATTTT. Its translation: CASSSTTQYF.

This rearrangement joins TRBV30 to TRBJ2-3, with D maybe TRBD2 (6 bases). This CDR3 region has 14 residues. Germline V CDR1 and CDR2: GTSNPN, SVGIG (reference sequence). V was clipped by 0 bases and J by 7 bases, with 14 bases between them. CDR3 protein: CAWSVLASVHTQYF. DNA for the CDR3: TGTGCCTGGAGTGTACTGGCTAGCGTGCATACGCAGTATTTT.

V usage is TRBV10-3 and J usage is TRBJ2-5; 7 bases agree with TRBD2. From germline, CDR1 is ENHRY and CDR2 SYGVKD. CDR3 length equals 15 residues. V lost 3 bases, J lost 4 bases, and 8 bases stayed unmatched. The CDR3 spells CAISDRRGGIETQYF. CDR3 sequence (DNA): TGTGCCATCAGTGATAGGAGGGGAGGGATAGAGACCCAGTACTTC.

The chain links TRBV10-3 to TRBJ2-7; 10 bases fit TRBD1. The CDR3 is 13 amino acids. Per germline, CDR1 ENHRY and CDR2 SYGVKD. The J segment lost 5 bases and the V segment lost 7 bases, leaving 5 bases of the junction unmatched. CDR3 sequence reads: CAIKTGGGDEQYF. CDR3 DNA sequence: TGTGCCATCAAGACAGGGGGCGGCGACGAGCAGTACTTC.

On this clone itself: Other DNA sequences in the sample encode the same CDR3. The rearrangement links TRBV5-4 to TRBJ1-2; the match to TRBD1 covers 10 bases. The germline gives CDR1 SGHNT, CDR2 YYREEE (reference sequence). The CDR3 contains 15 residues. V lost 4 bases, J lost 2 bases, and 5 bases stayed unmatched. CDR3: CASSAGTGANYGYTF. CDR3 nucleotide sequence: TGTGCCAGCAGCGCCGGGACAGGGGCCAACTATGGCTACACCTTC.

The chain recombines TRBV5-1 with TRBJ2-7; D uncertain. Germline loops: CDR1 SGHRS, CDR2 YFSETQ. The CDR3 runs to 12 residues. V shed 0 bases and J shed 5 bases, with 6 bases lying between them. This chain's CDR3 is CASSLDGNEQYF. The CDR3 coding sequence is TGCGCCAGCAGCTTGGATGGAAACGAGCAGTACTTC.

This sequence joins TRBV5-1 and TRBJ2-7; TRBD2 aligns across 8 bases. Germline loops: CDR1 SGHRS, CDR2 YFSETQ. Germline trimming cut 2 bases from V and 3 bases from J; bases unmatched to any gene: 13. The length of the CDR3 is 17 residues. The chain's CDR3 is CASSLVPAGASGYEQYF. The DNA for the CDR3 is TGCGCCAGCAGCTTAGTTCCAGCGGGGGCATCCGGCTACGAGCAGTACTTC.

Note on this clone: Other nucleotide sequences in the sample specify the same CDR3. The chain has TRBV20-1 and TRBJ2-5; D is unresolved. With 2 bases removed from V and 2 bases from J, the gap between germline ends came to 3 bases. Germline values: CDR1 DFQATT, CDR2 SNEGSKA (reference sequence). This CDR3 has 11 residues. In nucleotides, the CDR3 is TGCAGTGCTAGACGGCAAGAGACCCAGTACTTC. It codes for CSARRQETQYF.

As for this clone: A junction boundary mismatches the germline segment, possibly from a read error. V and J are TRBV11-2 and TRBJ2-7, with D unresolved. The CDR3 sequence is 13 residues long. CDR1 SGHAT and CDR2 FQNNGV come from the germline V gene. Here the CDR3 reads CASGLRAHYEQYF. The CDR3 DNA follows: TGTGCCAGCGGCTTACGAGCTCACTACGAGCAGTACTTC.

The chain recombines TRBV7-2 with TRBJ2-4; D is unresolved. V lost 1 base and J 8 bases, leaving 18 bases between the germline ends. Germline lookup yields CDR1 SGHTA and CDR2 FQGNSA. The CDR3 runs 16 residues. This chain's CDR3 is CASSLEGPLTVDIQYF. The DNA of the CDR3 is TGTGCCAGCAGCTTAGAGGGTCCTCTTACGGTTGACATTCAGTACTTC. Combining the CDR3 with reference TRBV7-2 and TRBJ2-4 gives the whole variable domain GAGVSQSPSNKVTEKGKDVELRCDPISGHTALYWYRQSLGQGLEFLIYFQGNSAPDKSGLPSDRFSAERTGGSVSTLTIQRTQQEDSAVYLCASSLEGPLTVDIQYFGAGTRLSVL.

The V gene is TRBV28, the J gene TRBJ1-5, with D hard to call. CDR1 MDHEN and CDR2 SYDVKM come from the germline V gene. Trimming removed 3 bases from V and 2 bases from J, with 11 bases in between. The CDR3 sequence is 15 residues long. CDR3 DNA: TGTGCCAGCAGTTTTTCCCGGGGAGGCAATCAGCCCCAGCATTTT. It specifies CASSFSRGGNQPQHF.

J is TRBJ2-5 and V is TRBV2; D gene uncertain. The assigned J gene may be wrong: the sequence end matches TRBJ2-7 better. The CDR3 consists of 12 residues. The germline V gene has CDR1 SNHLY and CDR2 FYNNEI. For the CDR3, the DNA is TGTGCCAGCAGTCCCCAGACCTACGAGCAGTACTTC. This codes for CASSPQTYEQYF.

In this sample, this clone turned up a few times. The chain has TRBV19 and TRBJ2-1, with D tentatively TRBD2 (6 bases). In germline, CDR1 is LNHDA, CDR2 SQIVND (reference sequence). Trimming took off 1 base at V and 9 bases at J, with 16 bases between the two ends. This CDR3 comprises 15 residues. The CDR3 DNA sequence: TGTGCCAGTAGTATAGGCAACCTAGCGTCCGGTGAGCAGTTCTTC. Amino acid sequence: CASSIGNLASGEQFF.

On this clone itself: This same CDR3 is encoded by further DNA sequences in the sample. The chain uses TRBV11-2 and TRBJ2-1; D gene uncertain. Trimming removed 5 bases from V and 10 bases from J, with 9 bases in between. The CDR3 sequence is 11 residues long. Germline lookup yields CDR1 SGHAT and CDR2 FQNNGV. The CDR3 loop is CASSLGREQFF. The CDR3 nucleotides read TGTGCCAGCAGCCTCGGCCGAGAGCAGTTCTTC. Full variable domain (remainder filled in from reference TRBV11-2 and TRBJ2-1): EAGVAQSPRYKIIEKRQSVAFWCNPISGHATLYWYQQILGQGPKLLIQFQNNGVVDDSQLPKDRFSAERLKGVDSTLKIQPAKLEDSAVYLCASSLGREQFFGPGTRLTVL.

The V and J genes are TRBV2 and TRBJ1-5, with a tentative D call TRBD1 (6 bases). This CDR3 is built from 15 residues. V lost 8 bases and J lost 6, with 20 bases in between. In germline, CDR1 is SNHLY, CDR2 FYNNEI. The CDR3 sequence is CASQFGGGDAQPQHF. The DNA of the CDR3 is TGTGCCAGCCAGTTCGGGGGCGGCGATGCTCAGCCCCAGCATTTT.

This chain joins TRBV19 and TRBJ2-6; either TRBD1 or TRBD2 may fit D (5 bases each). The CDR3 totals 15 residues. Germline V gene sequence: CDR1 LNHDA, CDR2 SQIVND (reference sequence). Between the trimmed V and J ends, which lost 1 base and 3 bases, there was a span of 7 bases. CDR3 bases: TGTGCCAGTAGTATAGGAGGGGTTGGGGCCAACGTCCTGACTTTC. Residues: CASSIGGVGANVLTF.